Each of the 17 T cell receptor beta chains below was sequenced from the same sample in a study of T cells in Graves' hyperthyroidism and ophthalmopathy. RNA transcripts provided the source from which TCR beta CDR3 regions were amplified. The HTBI primer set served for first-round RT-PCR of the TCR CDR3. Each CDR3 protein is one row after TCRdb ran MiXCR on the multiplex PCR reads. The sample has about 370,000 distinct CDR3 sequences, approximately 16% seen once. The sequenced sample was blood. These TCRs come from a woman aged 60-70 years with Graves' ophthalmopathy.

This clonotype was seen ten or more times. This sequence joins TRBV6-1 and TRBJ2-7; the match to TRBD2 covers 11 bases. CDR3 length: 14 amino acids. Germline V gene lookup returns CDR1 MNHNS and CDR2 SASEGT. J lost 6 bases, V lost 6 bases, and 7 bases had no gene match. CDR3 region: CASRALAGEGEQYF. As DNA, the CDR3 is TGTGCCAGCAGGGCACTAGCGGGAGAGGGCGAGCAGTACTTC.

This clonotype was recorded at least ten times. The chain is built from TRBV28 and TRBJ2-7; possibly TRBD2 for D (5 bases). The V gene lost 6 bases and the J gene lost 7 bases, with 16 bases spanning the gap. This CDR3 is 13 amino acids long. CDR1 and CDR2 (germline): MDHEN, SYDVKM. Here the CDR3 reads CASSQTTPGEQYF. The CDR3 bases are TGTGCCAGCAGCCAAACAACTCCGGGGGAGCAGTACTTC. The full variable domain, with the rest looked up from reference TRBV28 and TRBJ2-7, is DVKVTQSSRYLVKRTGEKVFLECVQDMDHENMFWYRQDPGLGLRLIYFSYDVKMKEKGDIPEGYSVSREKKERFSLILESASTNQTSMYLCASSQTTPGEQYFGPGTRLTVT.

V gene TRBV20-1 combines with J gene TRBJ1-3; no clear D. This CDR3 has 13 residues. From germline, CDR1 is DFQATT and CDR2 SNEGSKA (reference sequence). Trimming left V 2 bases short and J 4 bases short, with 9 bases between. CDR3 sequence (DNA): TGCAGTGCTAGAACGGACCGGGGAAACACCATATATTTT. Translation: CSARTDRGNTIYF.

This clonotype was observed at least ten times. The chain combines TRBV18 with TRBJ2-2; 9 bases map to TRBD2. Trimming cost V 8 bases and J 4 bases; bases outside gene matches: 8. Germline CDR1 and CDR2: KGHSH and LQKENI. This CDR3 comprises 15 residues. CDR3 sequence reads: CASAKSGRLTGELFF. CDR3 nucleotide sequence: TGTGCCAGCGCAAAGAGCGGGAGGCTCACCGGGGAGCTGTTTTTT.

The chain recombines TRBV29-1 with TRBJ2-7; 9 bases map to TRBD2. Germline V lookup: CDR1 SQVTM, CDR2 ANQGSEA. J was trimmed by 4 bases and V by 6 bases; bases with no gene match: 10. The CDR3 is made up of 14 amino acids. The CDR3 bases are TGCAGCGTAGCCCCTAGCGGGATCGCGTACGAGCAGTACTTC. Translation gives CSVAPSGIAYEQYF.

The chain has TRBV28 and TRBJ1-5; D possibly corresponds to TRBD1 (5 bases). With 5 bases removed from V and 6 bases from J, the gap between germline ends came to 14 bases. There are 14 residues in the CDR3. Germline V gene lookup returns CDR1 MDHEN and CDR2 SYDVKM. This CDR3 reads CASSSGGSAQPQHF. The DNA for the CDR3 is TGTGCCAGCAGTAGTGGGGGGTCAGCTCAGCCCCAGCATTTT.

This clonotype was picked up a small number of times. The chain is built from TRBV9 and TRBJ2-1, with TRBD2 as a possible D gene (6 bases). There are 16 residues in the CDR3. Germline CDR1 and CDR2: SGDLS and YYNGEE. The germline V and J ends were trimmed by 4 bases and 8 bases, with 22 bases remaining between them. The CDR3 DNA sequence: TGTGCCAGCAGCCCTCACGGGGGACGATCTCCTGATGAGCAGTTCTTC. Translation gives CASSPHGGRSPDEQFF.

A few counts support this clonotype. V gene TRBV24-1 combines with J gene TRBJ2-2; 12 nucleotides align to TRBD1. The length of the CDR3 is 18 residues. Trimming cost V 2 bases and J 3 bases; bases outside gene matches: 6. In germline, CDR1 is KGHDR, CDR2 SFDVKD. The CDR3 here is CATSDWGTGGADTGELFF. The CDR3 region has the DNA TGTGCCACCAGTGATTGGGGGACAGGGGGCGCAGACACCGGGGAGCTGTTTTTT.

This clonotype was picked up many times. The rearrangement uses TRBV2 and TRBJ2-7; D tentatively reads TRBD1 or TRBD2 (6 bases each). Trimming stripped 6 bases from V and 7 bases from J, with 19 bases between. The CDR3 is made up of 14 amino acids. Germline lookup yields CDR1 SNHLY and CDR2 FYNNEI. CDR3 protein: CASRTEGGGVEQYF. CDR3 coding DNA: TGTGCCAGCAGAACCGAAGGGGGAGGTGTGGAGCAGTACTTC. The complete variable domain, with remaining parts taken from reference TRBV2 and TRBJ2-7, reads EPEVTQTPSHQVTQMGQEVILRCVPISNHLYFYWYRQILGQKVEFLVSFYNNEISEKSEIFDDQFSVERPDGSNFTLKIRSTKLEDSAMYFCASRTEGGGVEQYFGPGTRLTVT.

CDR3 sequence: CATTSGETQYF. The DNA for the CDR3 is TGCGCCACTACCTCCGGGGAGACCCAGTACTTC. The chain carries TRBV5-1 and TRBJ2-5; D ambiguous. The V and J ends lost 9 bases and 5 bases respectively, with 11 bases between them. The CDR3 covers 11 residues. Germline CDR1 reads SGHRS; CDR2 reads YFSETQ.

This clonotype was seen a few times. V gene TRBV18 combines with J gene TRBJ2-7; 13 nucleotides line up with TRBD2. The length of the CDR3 is 16 residues. Germline values: CDR1 KGHSH, CDR2 LQKENI. Trimming at V came to 3 bases and at J to 6 bases, leaving 8 bases not matched to a gene. In DNA, the CDR3 is TGTGCCAGCTCACCGCTCGGACTAGCGGGAGATGGCGAGCAGTACTTC. Its protein is CASSPLGLAGDGEQYF.

This clonotype was counted ten times or more. The rearrangement uses TRBV18 and TRBJ2-5, with D unresolved. The V and J ends lost 8 bases and 5 bases respectively, with 18 bases between them. Per the germline V gene, CDR1 is KGHSH and CDR2 is LQKENI. This CDR3 contains 14 residues. The CDR3 DNA reads TGTGCCAGCGCCCCCCTGCGGCCAGAGGAGACCCAGTACTTC. Its translation is CASAPLRPEETQYF.

This clonotype was seen ten or more times. The J gene is TRBJ1-1, the V gene TRBV20-1, with D maybe TRBD1 (5 bases). CDR1 and CDR2 from the germline V gene are DFQATT and SNEGSKA (reference sequence). CDR3 length: 14 residues. Between the trimmed V and J ends, which lost 1 base and 8 bases, there was a span of 17 bases. The CDR3 DNA sequence: TGCAGTGCTAGAGGGGGGAACCAGCGTGCCGAAGCTTTCTTT. It is translated as CSARGGNQRAEAFF.

At least ten counts were recorded for this clonotype. J is TRBJ1-5 and V is TRBV19; D is undetermined. This CDR3 spans 16 amino acids. V was cut by 3 bases and J by 0 bases, with 12 bases left in between. Germline CDR1 reads LNHDA; CDR2 reads SQIVND (reference sequence). CDR3 in amino acids: CASSMLTVYSNQPQHF. CDR3 coding DNA: TGTGCCAGTAGTATGTTAACAGTTTATAGCAATCAGCCCCAGCATTTT.

The V gene is TRBV28, the J gene TRBJ2-1; D is perhaps TRBD1 or TRBD2 (5 bases each). The CDR3 runs 15 residues. V was shortened by 6 bases and J by 0 bases, with 12 bases between the two germline ends. CDR1 is MDHEN and CDR2 is SYDVKM in the germline V gene. The CDR3: CASRGEKSSYNEQFF. For the CDR3, the DNA is TGTGCCAGCAGGGGGGAAAAGAGCTCCTACAATGAGCAGTTCTTC. The full variable domain, rest sourced from reference TRBV28 and TRBJ2-1, is DVKVTQSSRYLVKRTGEKVFLECVQDMDHENMFWYRQDPGLGLRLIYFSYDVKMKEKGDIPEGYSVSREKKERFSLILESASTNQTSMYLCASRGEKSSYNEQFFGPGTRLTVL.

This clonotype has ten or more counts. The chain couples TRBV24-1 to TRBJ2-7; no clear D gene. The V end lost 9 bases, the J end lost 5 bases, and 7 bases lay between the germline ends. The CDR3 length is 10 residues. Germline CDR1 is KGHDR and CDR2 is SFDVKD. Here the CDR3 reads CATATHEQYF. In nucleotides, the CDR3 is TGTGCCACCGCAACTCACGAGCAGTACTTC.

This clonotype was seen many times. J is TRBJ1-2 and V is TRBV6-1; TRBD1 might be the D (5 bases). V was pared by 5 bases and J by 7 bases, with 17 bases between. Germline V gene sequence: CDR1 MNHNS, CDR2 SASEGT. The CDR3 consists of 14 residues. CDR3 in amino acids: CASSNNRNPGGYTF. In DNA form, the CDR3 reads TGTGCCAGCAGTAACAACAGGAATCCGGGTGGCTACACCTTC.